This T cell receptor beta chain was captured in a study of T cells in Graves' hyperthyroidism and ophthalmopathy. Points from the study as a whole: The blood repertoire included most of the expanded thyroid clonotypes above 0.001.

TCR beta CDR3 regions were amplified from RNA. A first-round RT-PCR of the TCR CDR3 used the HTBI primer set. TCRdb reprocessed the multiplex PCR reads via MiXCR and lists one record per CDR3 protein. The repertoire holds around 600,000 distinct CDR3 sequences, with around 15% as singletons. CDR1 is MNHEY and CDR2 is SMNVEV in the germline V gene (reference sequence). The trim removed 0 bases at V and 2 bases at J, leaving 9 bases unmatched. The CDR3 covers 17 residues. To note about this clonotype: Its antigen is undetermined.

Individuals with ophthalmopathy presented a Clinical Activity Score of at least 3, a NOSPECS grade of at least 4 and a duration under 3 months. Those patients with uncontrolled infection, other autoimmune disease, pregnancy or lactation were excluded. The clonotype originates from a woman aged 45-65 years with Graves' ophthalmopathy. This chain links TRBV27 with TRBJ2-5, with 7 bases that match TRBD1. The sequenced sample consisted of blood. The CDR3 coding sequence is TGTGCCAGCAGTTTATCGGCGACAGGGAGTAGACAAGAGACCCAGTACTTC. Its protein is CASSLSATGSRQETQYF.